The 27 T cell receptor beta chains below all came from one sample that was sequenced in a study of cytomegalovirus exposure and HLA in healthy donors. Use of 60 Vbeta and 13 Jbeta primers characterized the PCR. Profiled with immunoSEQ multiplex PCR; TCRdb holds only in-frame clones, not every one. Seen here are around 150,000 clones, 66% observed once, and the top ten hold about 1.5%. The source material was PBMCs. All receptors derive from a human donor in good health.

The chain employs TRBV27 and TRBJ2-1; a weak D match, TRBD1 (6 bases). V was pared by 3 bases and J by 5 bases, with 11 bases between. The germline V gene encodes CDR1 MNHEY and CDR2 SMNVEV (reference sequence). The CDR3 extends over 14 amino acids. The DNA for the CDR3 is TGTGCCAGCAGTTTGGGGCAGGGGAACAATGAGCAGTTCTTC. Protein: CASSLGQGNNEQFF.

The V and J genes are TRBV5-1 and TRBJ2-5; tentatively, D is TRBD1 (5 bases). This CDR3 has 13 residues. CDR1 and CDR2 (germline): SGHRS, YFSETQ. Trimming removed 7 bases from V and 3 bases from J, with 13 bases in between. This CDR3 is CASASQVKETQYF. In DNA form, the CDR3 reads TGCGCCAGCGCATCACAGGTCAAAGAGACCCAGTACTTC.

The chain joins TRBV19 to TRBJ2-7; 7 positions agree with TRBD1. CDR3 size: 14 residues. Germline lookup yields CDR1 LNHDA and CDR2 SQIVND (reference sequence). V trimming: 5 bases; J trimming: 1 base; junction bases outside the gene matches: 5. CDR3 loop: CASSPGQRSYEQYF. The CDR3 bases are TGTGCCAGTAGTCCGGGACAGCGATCCTACGAGCAGTACTTC.

About this clone: The same CDR3 can be traced to other DNA sequences in this sample. The chain uses TRBV9 and TRBJ1-2; D gene uncertain. V was pared by 0 bases and J by 3 bases, with 9 bases between. The CDR3 loop spans 14 amino acids. The germline gives CDR1 SGDLS, CDR2 YYNGEE. The CDR3 region is CASSVDRGHYGYTF. In nucleotides, the CDR3 is TGTGCCAGCAGCGTAGATCGGGGTCACTATGGCTACACCTTC.

The V call is TRBV9, the J call TRBJ2-5, with 8 bases matching TRBD1. The junction had 12 bases not matched to a gene; V was cut back by 4 bases and J by 7 bases. The germline V gene has CDR1 SGDLS and CDR2 YYNGEE. This CDR3 region has 15 residues. CDR3 sequence: CASSYHPTGAGTQYF. In DNA, the CDR3 is TGTGCCAGCAGCTACCACCCGACAGGGGCAGGGACCCAGTACTTC.

This sequence joins TRBV5-1 and TRBJ1-1; the D gene is possibly TRBD1 (6 bases). V was clipped by 3 bases and J by 1 base, with 10 bases between them. The CDR3 consists of 14 residues. CDR1 and CDR2 (germline): SGHRS, YFSETQ. The CDR3 sequence: CASSSQGTNTEAFF. The CDR3 DNA follows: TGCGCCAGCAGCTCACAGGGAACGAACACTGAAGCTTTCTTT.

The chain is built from TRBV2 and TRBJ2-5; the match to TRBD1 covers 7 bases. After removal of 6 bases from V and 5 bases from J, the junction contained 6 bases not matched to a gene. The CDR3 extends over 13 amino acids. Germline assignment: CDR1 SNHLY and CDR2 FYNNEI. The CDR3 spells CASSRGGAETQYF. The CDR3 DNA follows: TGTGCCAGCAGCCGAGGGGGCGCGGAGACCCAGTACTTC.

Comments on this clone: The junction does not match germline at one end; this may be a read error. This chain links TRBV27 with TRBJ1-2; D might be TRBD1 (6 bases). The V gene's germline CDR1 is MNHEY and CDR2 SMNVEV (reference sequence). The CDR3 is made up of 13 amino acids. CDR3 DNA sequence: TGTGCCAGCAGTTCTTTCGGGACGGACAGCCCTCACTTC. Translating gives CASSSFGTDSPHF.

The rearrangement joins TRBV4-1 to TRBJ2-5; D is unclear. The germline CDR1 and CDR2 sequences are MGHRA and YSYEKL. This CDR3 is built from 15 residues. V lost 0 bases to trimming and J lost 6 bases, with 14 bases between them. The CDR3 DNA follows: TGCGCCAGCAGCCAAGATGCGGCAGTAACCCAGACCCAGTACTTC. It translates to CASSQDAAVTQTQYF.

The rearrangement joins TRBV9 to TRBJ2-1; 10 bases fit TRBD2. The trim removed 1 base at V and 5 bases at J, leaving 6 bases unmatched. The CDR3 length is 16 residues. Per the germline V gene, CDR1 is SGDLS and CDR2 is YYNGEE. CDR3 region: CASSVNFLAGDNEQFF. The CDR3 DNA sequence: TGTGCCAGCAGCGTAAATTTTCTAGCGGGAGACAATGAGCAGTTCTTC.

This clone was found a few times. V gene TRBV6-1 combines with J gene TRBJ1-1, with TRBD1 as a possible D gene (5 bases). Between the trimmed V and J ends, which lost 0 bases and 7 bases, there was a span of 21 bases. This CDR3 is 17 amino acids long. Germline V CDR1 and CDR2: MNHNS, SASEGT. CDR3 bases: TGTGCCAGCAGTGAAGCGGTCGGGGAGGGGAGGCACAGTGAAGCTTTCTTT. The encoded protein is CASSEAVGEGRHSEAFF.

In its sample, this clone was seen a few times. The chain carries TRBV7-2 and TRBJ2-1; 7 bases are a match to TRBD1. The CDR3 extends over 15 amino acids. The V gene's germline CDR1 is SGHTA and CDR2 FQGNSA. V shed 1 base and J 4 bases; nucleotides not matched to a gene: 4. The CDR3 loop is CASSLGVGQYNEQFF. Written as DNA, the CDR3 is TGTGCCAGCAGCTTAGGGGTGGGACAGTACAATGAGCAGTTCTTC.

The chain links TRBV28 to TRBJ2-7; a possible D gene is TRBD1 (5 bases). The CDR3 covers 15 residues. V lost 3 bases and J lost 1, with 13 bases in between. Germline V gives CDR1 MDHEN, CDR2 SYDVKM. CDR3 residues: CASSFPPDSSYEQYF. CDR3 coding DNA: TGTGCCAGCAGTTTCCCCCCCGACAGTTCCTACGAGCAGTACTTC.

The chain joins TRBV11-2 to TRBJ2-7; D is unclear. Germline assignment: CDR1 SGHAT and CDR2 FQNNGV. The CDR3 contains 16 residues. V lost 5 bases and J lost 1, with 18 bases in between. In DNA, the CDR3 is TGTGCCAGCAGCCCTACCGACGAGACAAATTCCTACGAGCAGTACTTC. This codes for CASSPTDETNSYEQYF. Supplemented by reference TRBV11-2 and TRBJ2-7, the full variable domain reads EAGVAQSPRYKIIEKRQSVAFWCNPISGHATLYWYQQILGQGPKLLIQFQNNGVVDDSQLPKDRFSAERLKGVDSTLKIQPAKLEDSAVYLCASSPTDETNSYEQYFGPGTRLTVT.

V is TRBV28 and J is TRBJ1-2; D is undetermined. V shed 3 bases and J shed 4 bases, with 18 bases lying between them. Looked up from germline, CDR1 is MDHEN and CDR2 is SYDVKM. This CDR3 has 16 residues. The CDR3 nucleotides are TGTGCCAGCAGTTTCGCCTCCTCAAGCTTTATCTATGGCTACACCTTC. This codes for CASSFASSSFIYGYTF.

J is TRBJ2-5 and V is TRBV4-1; unclear D gene. The better agreement between TRBJ2-7 and the DNA end casts doubt on the J call. This CDR3 comprises 12 residues. The germline gives CDR1 MGHRA, CDR2 YSYEKL. CDR3 DNA sequence: TGCGCCAGCAGCCATTCCGCCTACGAGCAGTACTTC. Protein product: CASSHSAYEQYF.

This clone was seen a handful of times. The V call is TRBV4-1, the J call TRBJ2-7, with D perhaps TRBD1 (5 bases). Germline V gene sequence: CDR1 MGHRA, CDR2 YSYEKL. The CDR3 totals 13 residues. The V end lost 5 bases, the J end lost 4 bases, and 12 bases lay between the germline ends. The CDR3 DNA sequence: TGCGCCAGCAGCGATTTGACAGCTTACGAGCAGTACTTC. Encoded protein: CASSDLTAYEQYF.

This chain links TRBV10-3 with TRBJ2-7; TRBD1 aligns across 8 bases. Germline-derived CDR1 and CDR2 are ENHRY and SYGVKD. This CDR3 spans 14 amino acids. Trimming removed 4 bases from V and 6 bases from J; junction bases left unmatched: 8. The CDR3 spells CAISVDRGRGEQYF. The CDR3 nucleotides read TGTGCCATCAGTGTAGACAGGGGCCGCGGCGAGCAGTACTTC.

The chain uses TRBV9 and TRBJ1-6; TRBD1 might be the D (6 bases). Germline-derived CDR1 and CDR2 are SGDLS and YYNGEE. The CDR3 runs to 13 residues. V was cut by 0 bases and J by 13 bases, with 11 bases left in between. The CDR3 reads CASSVVQGPPLHF. CDR3 DNA: TGTGCCAGCAGCGTAGTGCAGGGGCCCCCCCTCCACTTT.

The rearrangement joins TRBV19 to TRBJ1-1; 7 bases line up with TRBD1. The CDR3 totals 14 residues. In germline, CDR1 is LNHDA, CDR2 SQIVND (reference sequence). With V trimmed by 5 bases and J by 1 base, 4 bases remained unmatched. The CDR3 DNA sequence: TGTGCCAGTAGTGGGGACAGAGGGAACACTGAAGCTTTCTTT. This sequence encodes CASSGDRGNTEAFF.

This clone was found a few times. Other DNA variants within this sample encode the same CDR3. The gene calls are TRBV5-1 and TRBJ2-2; D remains unclear. The CDR3 is 15 residues long. V shed 0 bases and J shed 4 bases, with 10 bases lying between them. Germline CDR1 and CDR2: SGHRS and YFSETQ. The CDR3 is CASSLGSYSTGELFF. The CDR3 DNA follows: TGCGCCAGCAGCTTGGGCAGCTACAGCACCGGGGAGCTGTTTTTT. The full variable domain, completed using reference TRBV5-1 and TRBJ2-2, is KAGVTQTPRYLIKTRGQQVTLSCSPISGHRSVSWYQQTPGQGLQFLFEYFSETQRNKGNFPGRFSGRQFSNSRSEMNVSTLELGDSALYLCASSLGSYSTGELFFGEGSRLTVL.

V and J are TRBV29-1 and TRBJ2-1; 7 bases match TRBD2. This CDR3 region has 13 residues. Trimming took 4 bases from V and 7 from J; bases not matched to a gene: 7. Looked up from germline, CDR1 is SQVTM and CDR2 is ANQGSEA. The CDR3 loop is CSVGGRAHNEQFF. The CDR3, as DNA: TGCAGCGTTGGGGGGAGGGCCCATAATGAGCAGTTCTTC.

The chain carries TRBV15 and TRBJ2-5; 9 positions agree with TRBD1. The end of the DNA fits TRBJ2-7 better, so the J call may be wrong. Germline V lookup: CDR1 LNHNV, CDR2 YYDKDF (reference sequence). The CDR3 is 17 amino acids. CDR3 sequence reads: CATSFRDRASYSYEQYF. The CDR3 coding sequence is TGTGCCACCAGCTTCCGGGACAGGGCTTCTTACTCCTACGAGCAGTACTTC.

The chain uses TRBV6-5 and TRBJ2-3; D gene ambiguous. The CDR3 covers 16 residues. V was clipped by 0 bases and J by 4 bases, with 14 bases between them. Germline V CDR1 and CDR2: MNHEY, SVGAGI. The CDR3 reads CASSYSMLVRSDTQYF. CDR3 sequence (DNA): TGTGCCAGCAGTTACTCGATGCTAGTAAGGTCAGATACGCAGTATTTT.

This CDR3 is CASSPVAGAAETQYF. In nucleotides, the CDR3 is TGTGCCAGCAGCCCCGTCGCGGGAGCGGCAGAGACCCAGTACTTC. This chain connects TRBV7-3 to TRBJ2-5; TRBD2 matches at 7 bases. Germline CDR1 and CDR2: SGHTA and FQGTGA. CDR3 length: 15 residues. With V trimmed by 5 bases and J by 4 bases, 10 bases remained unmatched.

The chain uses TRBV12-5 and TRBJ2-2; tentative D call: TRBD1 (5 bases). The CDR3 consists of 16 residues. CDR1 is LGHNT, CDR2 FRNRAP, per germline. The V end was cut by 0 bases, the J end by 4 bases, with 12 bases between. DNA of the CDR3: TGTGCTAGTGGTTTGGTGGCCGGCAGGGTCACCGGGGAGCTGTTTTTT. It specifies CASGLVAGRVTGELFF. Together with reference TRBV12-5 and TRBJ2-2, the CDR3 gives the full variable domain: DARVTQTPRHKVTEMGQEVTMRCQPILGHNTVFWYRQTMMQGLELLAYFRNRAPLDDSGMPKDRFSAEMPDATLATLKIQPSEPRDSAVYFCASGLVAGRVTGELFFGEGSRLTVL.

This chain uses TRBV7-6 with TRBJ2-2, with TRBD1 identical over 7 bases. Germline CDR1 SGHVS, CDR2 FNYEAQ. J gave up 4 bases and V 6 bases, and 8 bases lay outside the gene matches. This CDR3 region has 15 residues. In nucleotides, the CDR3 is TGTGCCAGCAGGCGGATGACAGGGCCCACCGGGGAGCTGTTTTTT. Protein product: CASRRMTGPTGELFF.